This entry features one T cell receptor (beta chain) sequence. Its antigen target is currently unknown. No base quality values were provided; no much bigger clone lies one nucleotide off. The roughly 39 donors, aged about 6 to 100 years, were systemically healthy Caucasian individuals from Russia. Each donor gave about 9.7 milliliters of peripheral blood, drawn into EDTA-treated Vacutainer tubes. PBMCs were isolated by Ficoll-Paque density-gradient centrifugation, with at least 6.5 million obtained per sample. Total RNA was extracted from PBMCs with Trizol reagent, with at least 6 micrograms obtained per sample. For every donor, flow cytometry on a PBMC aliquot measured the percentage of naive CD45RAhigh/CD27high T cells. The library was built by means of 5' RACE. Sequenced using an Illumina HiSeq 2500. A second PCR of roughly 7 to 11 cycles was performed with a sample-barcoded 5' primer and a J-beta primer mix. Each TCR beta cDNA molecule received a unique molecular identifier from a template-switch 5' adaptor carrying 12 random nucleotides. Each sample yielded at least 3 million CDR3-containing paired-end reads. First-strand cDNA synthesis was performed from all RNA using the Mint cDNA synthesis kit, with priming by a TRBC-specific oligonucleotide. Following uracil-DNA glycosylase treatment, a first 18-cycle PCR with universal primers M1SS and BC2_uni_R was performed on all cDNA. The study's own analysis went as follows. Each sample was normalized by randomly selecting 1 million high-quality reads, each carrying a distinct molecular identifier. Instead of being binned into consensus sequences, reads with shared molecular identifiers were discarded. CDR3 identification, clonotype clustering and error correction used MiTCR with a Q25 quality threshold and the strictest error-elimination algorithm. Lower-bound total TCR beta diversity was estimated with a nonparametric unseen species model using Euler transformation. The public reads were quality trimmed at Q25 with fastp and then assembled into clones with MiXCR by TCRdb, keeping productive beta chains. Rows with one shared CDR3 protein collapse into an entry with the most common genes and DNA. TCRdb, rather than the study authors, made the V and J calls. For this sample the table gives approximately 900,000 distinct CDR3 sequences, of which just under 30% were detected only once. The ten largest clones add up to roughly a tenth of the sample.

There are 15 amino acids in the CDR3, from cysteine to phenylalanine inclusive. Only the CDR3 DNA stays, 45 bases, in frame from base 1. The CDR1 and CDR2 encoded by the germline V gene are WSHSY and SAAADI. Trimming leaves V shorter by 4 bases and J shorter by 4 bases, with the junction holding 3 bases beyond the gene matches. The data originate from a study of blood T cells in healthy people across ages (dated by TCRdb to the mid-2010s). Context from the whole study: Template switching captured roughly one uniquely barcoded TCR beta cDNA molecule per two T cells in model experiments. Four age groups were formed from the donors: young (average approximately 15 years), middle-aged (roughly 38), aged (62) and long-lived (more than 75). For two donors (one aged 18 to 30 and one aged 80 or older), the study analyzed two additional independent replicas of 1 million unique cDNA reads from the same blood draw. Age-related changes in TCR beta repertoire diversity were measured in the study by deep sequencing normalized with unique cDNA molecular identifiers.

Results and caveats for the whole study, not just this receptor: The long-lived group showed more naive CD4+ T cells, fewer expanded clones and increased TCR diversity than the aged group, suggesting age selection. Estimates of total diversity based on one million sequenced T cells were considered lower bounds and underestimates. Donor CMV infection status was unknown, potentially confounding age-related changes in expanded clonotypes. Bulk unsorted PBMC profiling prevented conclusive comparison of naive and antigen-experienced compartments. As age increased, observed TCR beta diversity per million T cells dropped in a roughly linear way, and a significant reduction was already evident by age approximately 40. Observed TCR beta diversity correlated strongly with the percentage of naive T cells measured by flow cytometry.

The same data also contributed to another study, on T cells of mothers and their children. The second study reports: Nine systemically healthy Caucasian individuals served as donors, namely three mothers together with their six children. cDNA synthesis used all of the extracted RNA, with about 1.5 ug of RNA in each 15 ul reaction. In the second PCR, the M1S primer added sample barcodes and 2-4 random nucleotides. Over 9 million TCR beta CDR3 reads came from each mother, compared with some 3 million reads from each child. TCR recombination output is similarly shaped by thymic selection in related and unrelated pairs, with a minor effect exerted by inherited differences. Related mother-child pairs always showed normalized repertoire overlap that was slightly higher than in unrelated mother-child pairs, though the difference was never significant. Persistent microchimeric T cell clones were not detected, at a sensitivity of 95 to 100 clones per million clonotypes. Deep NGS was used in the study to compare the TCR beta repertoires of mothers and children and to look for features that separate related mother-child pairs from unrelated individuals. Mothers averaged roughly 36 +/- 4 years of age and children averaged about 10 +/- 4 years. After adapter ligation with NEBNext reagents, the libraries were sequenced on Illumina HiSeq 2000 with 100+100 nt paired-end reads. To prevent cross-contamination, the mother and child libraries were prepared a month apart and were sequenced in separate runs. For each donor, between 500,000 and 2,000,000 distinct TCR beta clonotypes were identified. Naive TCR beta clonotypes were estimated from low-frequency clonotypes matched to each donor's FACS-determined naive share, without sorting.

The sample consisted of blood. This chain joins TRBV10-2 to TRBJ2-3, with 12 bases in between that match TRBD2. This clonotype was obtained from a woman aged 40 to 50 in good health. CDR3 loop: CASSGGLAGSDTQYF. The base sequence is TGCGCCAGCAGTGGAGGACTAGCGGGATCAGATACGCAGTATTTT.